Each of the 14 T cell receptor beta chains below was sequenced from the same sample in a study of shared clonotypes between healthy human individuals. The repertoire was sequenced with immunoSEQ multiplex PCR; TCRdb's copy has only in-frame clones and lacks some. The sample shows 300,000 to 350,000 clones, about 73% of them seen only once. The sample taken for sequencing was memory CD4+ T cells sorted from blood. This sample's subset: CD45RA-negative fraction. These receptors all stem from a man aged 30 to 45 in good health.

This clone has just one count. The chain is built from TRBV5-1 and TRBJ2-5; 10 positions match TRBD1. Unmatched junction bases numbered 7, after V lost 0 bases and J lost 5 bases. This CDR3 region has 16 residues. CDR1 is SGHRS and CDR2 is YFSETQ in the germline V gene. CDR3 amino acids: CASSLEMTGGGETQYF. The CDR3, as DNA: TGCGCCAGCAGCTTGGAAATGACAGGGGGCGGTGAGACCCAGTACTTC.

The chain joins TRBV7-2 to TRBJ2-7; tentatively, D is TRBD1 or TRBD2 (5 bases each). V lost 5 bases and J lost 7, with 18 bases in between. Per the germline V gene, CDR1 is SGHTA and CDR2 is FQGNSA. The CDR3 extends over 14 amino acids. The CDR3 DNA reads as TGTGCCAGCAGCACTCGCCGGGACCCGGGGGAGCAGTACTTC. Residues: CASSTRRDPGEQYF. Full variable domain (outside the CDR3, taken from reference TRBV7-2 and TRBJ2-7): GAGVSQSPSNKVTEKGKDVELRCDPISGHTALYWYRQSLGQGLEFLIYFQGNSAPDKSGLPSDRFSAERTGGSVSTLTIQRTQQEDSAVYLCASSTRRDPGEQYFGPGTRLTVT.

V is TRBV11-2 and J is TRBJ2-7; 8 bases map to TRBD1. CDR1 is SGHAT, CDR2 FQNNGV, per germline. Trimming cost V 5 bases and J 3 bases; bases outside gene matches: 9. This CDR3 has 15 residues. The chain's CDR3 is CASSPNRGSFYEQYF. The CDR3 DNA follows: TGTGCCAGCAGCCCAAACAGGGGGAGTTTCTACGAGCAGTACTTC.

The table lists this clone with a few counts. This chain connects TRBV19 to TRBJ1-5; D gene ambiguous. Germline V CDR1 and CDR2: LNHDA, SQIVND (reference sequence). The CDR3 is made up of 15 amino acids. Trimming left V 5 bases short and J 5 bases short, with 16 bases between. The CDR3 nucleotides are TGTGCCAGTAGTCGCCGGGCCCACCAAGATCAGCCCCAGCATTTT. This gives the protein CASSRRAHQDQPQHF.

J is TRBJ2-1 and V is TRBV5-4; tentatively, D is TRBD2 (5 bases). Germline CDR1 SGHNT, CDR2 YYREEE (reference sequence). The V end was cut by 1 base, the J end by 7 bases, with 12 bases between. The CDR3 has 14 residues. CDR3 nucleotide sequence: TGTGCCAGCAGCTTGAGCGGTATCCTGAATGAGCAGTTCTTC. Its translation: CASSLSGILNEQFF.

The chain links TRBV28 to TRBJ2-6, with D possibly being TRBD1 (6 bases). This CDR3 is 15 amino acids long. Germline CDR1 reads MDHEN; CDR2 reads SYDVKM. Trimming pared 2 bases from V and 2 bases from J, leaving 7 bases between. The CDR3 sequence: CASSLRTAGANVLTF. For the CDR3, the DNA is TGTGCCAGCAGTTTAAGGACAGCTGGGGCCAACGTCCTGACTTTC.

This clone showed up just a few times. The chain employs TRBV9 and TRBJ2-3; D might be TRBD2 (6 bases). Per the germline V gene, CDR1 is SGDLS and CDR2 is YYNGEE. The CDR3 covers 15 residues. The ends were cut back, 0 bases at V and 1 base at J, with 9 bases in the middle. This CDR3 reads CASSVGGARTDTQYF. The CDR3 DNA follows: TGTGCCAGCAGCGTAGGCGGGGCTCGCACAGATACGCAGTATTTT.

The CDR3 DNA sequence: TGTGCCAGCAGCTTAGGAGGGCGGCGGGATCTGCTAGATACGCAGTATTTT. Its translation is CASSLGGRRDLLDTQYF. The chain employs TRBV7-2 and TRBJ2-3; D is perhaps TRBD2 (6 bases). CDR3 length: 17 amino acids. Germline CDR1 reads SGHTA; CDR2 reads FQGNSA. The V gene lost 1 base and the J gene lost 5 bases, with 19 bases spanning the gap.

This sequence joins TRBV30 and TRBJ2-5; maybe TRBD2 (5 bases). The V gene lost 2 bases and the J gene lost 4 bases, with 20 bases spanning the gap. This CDR3 comprises 16 residues. The germline V gene encodes CDR1 GTSNPN and CDR2 SVGIG (reference sequence). This CDR3 reads CAWSINTLGRRETQYF. Here the CDR3 DNA reads TGTGCCTGGAGTATTAACACACTAGGTCGGCGAGAGACCCAGTACTTC. Based on the CDR3 plus reference TRBV30 and TRBJ2-5, the full variable domain is SQTIHQWPATLVQPVGSPLSLECTVEGTSNPNLYWYRQAAGRGLQLLFYSVGIGQISSEVPQNLSASRPQDRQFILSSKKLLLSDSGFYLCAWSINTLGRRETQYFGPGTRLLVL.

This rearrangement joins TRBV20-1 to TRBJ1-2; D uncertain. V was trimmed by 7 bases and J by 6 bases, leaving 6 bases between them. Germline values: CDR1 DFQATT, CDR2 SNEGSKA (reference sequence). CDR3 size: 9 residues. CDR3 amino acids: CSGSDGYTF. CDR3 nucleotide sequence: TGCAGTGGGTCAGATGGCTACACCTTC.

The rearrangement joins TRBV19 to TRBJ2-7; 10 positions match TRBD1. CDR1 and CDR2 (germline): LNHDA, SQIVND (reference sequence). The V gene end was trimmed by 5 bases and the J gene end by 4 bases; junction bases not matched to a gene: 11. CDR3 length: 16 amino acids. In nucleotides, the CDR3 is TGTGCCAGTAGTTTTCTAGGAGGACAGGGGGTGTACGAGCAGTACTTC. It specifies CASSFLGGQGVYEQYF. The entire variable domain, with the rest obtained from reference TRBV19 and TRBJ2-7, is as follows: DGGITQSPKYLFRKEGQNVTLSCEQNLNHDAMYWYRQDPGQGLRLIYYSQIVNDFQKGDIAEGYSVSREKKESFPLTVTSAQKNPTAFYLCASSFLGGQGVYEQYFGPGTRLTVT.

V and J are TRBV5-4 and TRBJ2-1; TRBD2 agrees at 7 bases. Germline lookup yields CDR1 SGHNT and CDR2 YYREEE (reference sequence). V gave up 0 bases and J gave up 0 bases; unmatched junction bases: 3. The CDR3 runs 16 residues. CDR3 bases: TGTGCCAGCAGCTTGGGAGGCGGGAGCTCCTACAATGAGCAGTTCTTC. Translation gives CASSLGGGSSYNEQFF. Full variable domain (remainder filled in from reference TRBV5-4 and TRBJ2-1): ETGVTQSPTHLIKTRGQQVTLRCSSQSGHNTVSWYQQALGQGPQFIFQYYREEENGRGNFPPRFSGLQFPNYSSELNVNALELDDSALYLCASSLGGGSSYNEQFFGPGTRLTVL.

V gene TRBV7-2 combines with J gene TRBJ2-6, with 8 bases fitting TRBD1. This CDR3 spans 18 amino acids. J was trimmed by 0 bases and V by 1 base; bases with no gene match: 5. In germline, CDR1 is SGHTA, CDR2 FQGNSA. The DNA of the CDR3 is TGTGCCAGCAGCTTAGGCAGGGGGCGCTTCTCTGGGGCCAACGTCCTGACTTTC. Its translation: CASSLGRGRFSGANVLTF.

This clone was seen a single time. A single base separates this from a much larger clone, so it may be a read error. This chain connects TRBV10-1 to TRBJ2-2; D ambiguous. Germline loops: CDR1 WNHNN, CDR2 SYGVQD (reference sequence). The CDR3 has 14 residues. The CDR3 here is CANSAQAIPGELFF. In DNA form, the CDR3 reads TGCGCCAACAGTGCCCAAGCGATTCCCGGGGAGCTGTTTTTT.